This T cell receptor beta chain is drawn from a study of Ad26.COV2.S vaccination and SARS-CoV-2 variants. For the study at large: The study gave Ad26.COV2.S intramuscularly, once or twice 56 days apart. Study-wide findings and caveats: Vaccine and placebo groups showed comparable non-spike TCR breadth. It was reported that spike-specific CD8+ and CD4+ T cell responses were substantially broad after vaccination.

Treatment reported: 19 received Ad26.COV2.S at low or high dose, single or two shots; about 5 received placebo; per-sample allocation not given. Sampling was performed 63 days after the first vaccine or placebo injection. A word on this clone: Antigen specificity is unknown.

Per the germline V gene, CDR1 is MNHEY and CDR2 is SVGEGT. This CDR3 has 15 amino acids. V trimming: 2 bases; J trimming: 10 bases; junction bases outside the gene matches: 11. The data were produced by immunoSEQ multiplex PCR, yet TCRdb's version contains in-frame clones alone and is incomplete. The table shows about 350,000 clones, with 86% occurring only once. The sequence was collected from a person between 18 and 65 years old who received the Ad26.COV2.S COVID-19 vaccine or a placebo. This specimen consisted of peripheral blood, obtained in a trial of Ad26.COV2.S vaccine versus placebo. This chain uses TRBV6-2 or TRBV6-3 with TRBJ2-1, with 7 nucleotides matching TRBD1. The CDR3 DNA is TGTGCCAGCAGTTACGTAGGATTGCAGGGGGAAGAGCAGTTCTTC. Translated, it gives CASSYVGLQGEEQFF.